Following are 8 T cell receptor beta chains from one sample sequenced in a study of blood T cell repertoires in COVID-19. Produced via immunoSEQ multiplex PCR; TCRdb's table is partial and in-frame only. The sample has about 42,000 clones; 80% to 90% are singletons. Sequencing input: peripheral blood. The receptors were sampled from a human donor in a cohort sampled during active COVID-19.

This clone was detected once. The chain recombines TRBV24-1 with TRBJ2-3; a weak D match, TRBD2 (6 bases). The V end was cut by 7 bases, the J end by 4 bases, with 11 bases between. Germline V lookup: CDR1 KGHDR, CDR2 SFDVKD. This CDR3 is built from 13 residues. The CDR3 DNA is TGTGCCACCAGAAGTACGGGGGCAGATACGCAGTATTTT. Translation: CATRSTGADTQYF.

The V and J genes are TRBV5-1 and TRBJ2-3; D may be TRBD2 (5 bases). V lost 4 bases and J 6 bases, leaving 15 bases between the germline ends. Germline-derived CDR1 and CDR2 are SGHRS and YFSETQ. This CDR3 is 14 amino acids long. The CDR3 is CASSDVLGPDTQYF. CDR3 coding DNA: TGCGCCAGCAGCGATGTACTAGGTCCCGATACGCAGTATTTT.

This chain connects TRBV7-9 to TRBJ2-7; TRBD2 is a possible D gene (5 bases). CDR3 length: 16 residues. Per germline, CDR1 SEHNR and CDR2 FQNEAQ (reference sequence). V dropped 1 base and J dropped 5 bases, with 18 bases sitting between them. The CDR3 sequence is CASSLGAGKGYNEQYF. As DNA, the CDR3 is TGTGCCAGCAGCTTAGGGGCCGGGAAAGGTTACAACGAGCAGTACTTC. The whole variable domain, remainder taken from reference TRBV7-9 and TRBJ2-7, is DTGVSQNPRHKITKRGQNVTFRCDPISEHNRLYWYRQTLGQGPEFLTYFQNEAQLEKSRLLSDRFSAERPKGSFSTLEIQRTEQGDSAMYLCASSLGAGKGYNEQYFGPGTRLTVT.

The chain has TRBV7-2 and TRBJ2-1; D is unresolved. V was cut by 5 bases and J by 8 bases, with 13 bases left in between. The CDR3 extends over 13 amino acids. Germline V gives CDR1 SGHTA, CDR2 FQGNSA. CDR3 coding DNA: TGTGCCAGCAGCACGGTGGGCGCTGATGAGCAGTTCTTC. Its translation: CASSTVGADEQFF.

Only one count was recorded for this clone. The genes are TRBV29-1 and TRBJ2-2, with 8 nucleotides matching TRBD2. After removal of 0 bases from V and 4 bases from J, the junction contained 16 bases not matched to a gene. The CDR3 is 19 amino acids. Germline loops: CDR1 SQVTM, CDR2 ANQGSEA. The chain's CDR3 is CSVEDLTRWSGSGTGELFF. In DNA form, the CDR3 reads TGCAGCGTTGAAGATCTAACTCGGTGGAGCGGGAGTGGCACCGGGGAGCTGTTTTTT.

The chain carries TRBV21-1 and TRBJ1-2; the tabulated D call, TRBD1, remains unverified against the DNA. TRBV21-1 is reported as a pseudogene. CDR3 length: 13 residues. The CDR3 sequence is CASSRGQNYGYTF. Written as DNA, the CDR3 is TGTGCCAGCAGCCGGGGACAGAACTATGGCTACACCTTC.

The J gene is TRBJ1-3, the V gene TRBV29-1; the D gene is possibly TRBD1 (5 bases). Trimming removed 5 bases at V and 3 bases at J, with 11 bases between. This CDR3 is 13 amino acids long. Germline V lookup: CDR1 SQVTM, CDR2 ANQGSEA. The CDR3 loop is CSVSGQGGNTIYF. DNA of the CDR3: TGCAGCGTTTCTGGCCAGGGTGGAAACACCATATATTTT.

The chain combines TRBV6-5 with TRBJ2-7; the D gene is possibly TRBD2 (6 bases). The V end lost 8 bases, the J end lost 1 base, and 18 bases lay between the germline ends. Germline lookup yields CDR1 MNHEY and CDR2 SVGAGI. This CDR3 is 15 amino acids long. This CDR3 is CASQRGRIPSYEQYF. DNA of the CDR3: TGTGCCAGCCAACGGGGGAGGATACCGTCCTACGAGCAGTACTTC.